The clone carrying this TCR beta chain was seen a few times. Antigen specificity is unknown. It was RNA transcripts that yielded the amplified TCR beta CDR3 regions. The TCR CDR3 first-round RT-PCR relied on the HTBI primer set. One entry per CDR3 protein, called by TCRdb with MiXCR from the multiplex PCR reads. The table includes 490,000 or so distinct CDR3 sequences, just under 20% detected once. The CDR3 has 16 amino acids. Germline V gene sequence: CDR1 SGHRS, CDR2 YFSETQ. The junction had 6 bases not matched to a gene; V was cut back by 0 bases and J by 2 bases. These data originate in a study of T cells in Graves' hyperthyroidism and ophthalmopathy. The diagnoses drew upon clinical symptoms, serum thyroxine and TRAb, thyroid ultrasound and orbital computed tomography. Whole-study results and caveats: Blood shared most expanded thyroid clonotypes above 0.001. It was a median 6.5 months before onset that the model predicted ophthalmopathy. The authors' 13 V-J model separated ophthalmopathy from stable hyperthyroidism.

Sequenced material: blood. The sequence derives from a man aged 35 to 55 with Graves' ophthalmopathy. The chain links TRBV5-1 to TRBJ2-5; 8 nucleotides align to TRBD2. The CDR3 is CASSLAPGLGQETQYF. CDR3 nucleotides: TGCGCCAGCAGCTTGGCTCCGGGACTAGGTCAAGAGACCCAGTACTTC.